This T cell receptor beta chain derives from a study of human T cells and chemical hapten exposure. This CDR3 contains 10 residues. From germline, CDR1 is DFQATT and CDR2 SNEGSKA (reference sequence). V lost 5 bases to trimming and J lost 7 bases, with 8 bases between them. TCRdb fed the RACE reads into MiXCR, producing one record per CDR3 protein. Among 85,000 or so distinct CDR3 sequences listed, roughly 10% were seen once. Time point: patch test 1, 2 weeks after DPC sensitization. The treatment here: therapeutic diphenylcyclopropenone sensitization with weekly scalp DPC. The sample holds many counts of this clonotype.

This clonotype was sampled from a woman in her forties or fifties with alopecia areata. Some clones in this sample may be carry-over from other donors' samples. This rearrangement joins TRBV20-1 to TRBJ1-1; D remains unclear. The sequences come from whole blood, collected in connection with sensitization to the hapten diphenylcyclopropenone (DPC). CDR3 region: CSAGGIEAFF. The CDR3 nucleotides are TGCAGTGCTGGTGGGATTGAAGCTTTCTTT.